These 18 T cell receptor beta chains came from one sample sequenced in a study of blood T cell repertoires in COVID-19. Using immunoSEQ multiplex PCR, the repertoire was profiled, and TCRdb retains in-frame clones only, with some absent. This table has 200,000 or so clones, 88% appearing once. The sequenced sample was PBMCs or T cells enriched from blood (not recorded which). Receptors were obtained from a woman in her twenties or thirties who had been exposed to COVID-19.

This clone was picked up one time. The chain employs TRBV7-9 and TRBJ2-1, with D perhaps matching TRBD2 (6 bases). With 4 bases removed from V and 7 bases from J, the gap between germline ends came to 23 bases. From germline, CDR1 is SEHNR and CDR2 FQNEAQ (reference sequence). This CDR3 is built from 17 residues. CDR3 loop: CASSYPLLGREFNEQFF. CDR3 coding DNA: TGTGCCAGCAGCTACCCCCTTCTAGGGCGGGAATTTAATGAGCAGTTCTTC.

The chain recombines TRBV2 with TRBJ2-7; 11 nucleotides match TRBD2. Germline V gives CDR1 SNHLY, CDR2 FYNNEI. This CDR3 is 14 amino acids long. The trim removed 7 bases at V and 6 bases at J, leaving 8 bases unmatched. In DNA form, the CDR3 reads TGTGCCAGCACTCCTCTAGCGGGAGGAGGCGAGCAGTACTTC. It yields the protein CASTPLAGGGEQYF.

The chain couples TRBV25-1 to TRBJ2-1, with TRBD2 matching 14 bases. CDR1 is MGHDK and CDR2 is SYGVNS in the germline V gene. V lost 4 bases and J lost 7; bases outside the gene matches: 6. This CDR3 has 16 residues. CDR3 amino acids: CASSALGLAGVNEQFF. The CDR3 coding sequence is TGTGCCAGCAGTGCCCTGGGACTAGCGGGAGTGAATGAGCAGTTCTTC.

CDR3 DNA sequence: TGTGCCAGCAGCTTAAGCGACGGTCGGGGCAATCAGCCCCAGCATTTT. This gives the protein CASSLSDGRGNQPQHF. The chain is built from TRBV7-2 and TRBJ1-5, with D uncertain. Germline assignment: CDR1 SGHTA and CDR2 FQGNSA. The CDR3 is 16 amino acids. Trimming left V 2 bases short and J 2 bases short, with 13 bases between.

The chain couples TRBV6-1 to TRBJ1-2; D gene unclear. With 1 base removed from V and 4 bases from J, the gap between germline ends came to 10 bases. Germline lookup yields CDR1 MNHNS and CDR2 SASEGT. This CDR3 comprises 14 residues. CDR3 nucleotide sequence: TGTGCCAGCAGTGAAGTTGACGGGGTCTATGGCTACACCTTC. Encoded protein: CASSEVDGVYGYTF.

In its sample, this clone was seen once. J is TRBJ2-7 and V is TRBV19; 11 bases are a match to TRBD2. The J segment lost 2 bases and the V segment lost 5 bases, leaving 14 bases of the junction unmatched. The germline V gene encodes CDR1 LNHDA and CDR2 SQIVND (reference sequence). The CDR3 is 18 residues long. This CDR3 is CASSPELAGGPNPYEQYF. CDR3 sequence (DNA): TGTGCCAGTAGTCCCGAGTTAGCGGGAGGGCCGAATCCCTACGAGCAGTACTTC.

The chain joins TRBV14 to TRBJ2-7; a weak D match, TRBD1 (5 bases). This CDR3 region has 15 residues. The V gene's germline CDR1 is SGHDN and CDR2 FVKESK. V dropped 1 base and J dropped 1 base, with 11 bases sitting between them. CDR3 coding DNA: TGTGCCAGCAGCCAAGGAAACAGGATTTCCTACGAGCAGTACTTC. It specifies CASSQGNRISYEQYF.

The chain is built from TRBV19 and TRBJ1-3; D possibly corresponds to TRBD1 (6 bases). The CDR3 consists of 14 residues. Trimming stripped 7 bases from V and 0 bases from J, with 10 bases between. Germline CDR1 LNHDA, CDR2 SQIVND (reference sequence). The CDR3 sequence is CASNQGSSGNTIYF. The CDR3 nucleotides are TGTGCCAGTAATCAGGGGAGCTCTGGAAACACCATATATTTT.

This clone has just a few counts. The rearrangement links TRBV2 to TRBJ2-1, with a tentative D call TRBD2 (6 bases). The CDR3 has 15 amino acids. Germline CDR1 and CDR2: SNHLY and FYNNEI. V lost 5 bases to trimming and J lost 0 bases, with 11 bases between them. CDR3 DNA sequence: TGTGCCAGCAGTACCTTAGCGGACTCCTACAATGAGCAGTTCTTC. Encoded protein: CASSTLADSYNEQFF.

The genes are TRBV2 and TRBJ2-5; the match to TRBD1 covers 9 bases. This CDR3 is 14 amino acids long. Germline V gives CDR1 SNHLY, CDR2 FYNNEI. J was trimmed by 5 bases and V by 5 bases; bases with no gene match: 6. The CDR3 region has the DNA TGTGCCAGCAGTACAGGGGGCTACGGGGAGACCCAGTACTTC. Protein sequence: CASSTGGYGETQYF.

A note on this clone: The same CDR3 is also encoded by other DNA sequences in this sample. The chain recombines TRBV20-1 with TRBJ2-7; D may be TRBD2 (5 bases). This CDR3 comprises 11 residues. The germline gives CDR1 DFQATT, CDR2 SNEGSKA (reference sequence). V was trimmed by 2 bases and J by 4 bases, leaving 6 bases between them. DNA of the CDR3: TGCAGTGCTAGACGCGGGTACGAGCAGTACTTC. Translation gives CSARRGYEQYF.

The gene calls are TRBV14 and TRBJ2-7; TRBD1 matches 12 bases. V was clipped by 1 base and J by 2 bases; unmatched bases: 15. The germline V gene has CDR1 SGHDN and CDR2 FVKESK. The CDR3 spans 20 residues. The CDR3 bases are TGTGCCAGCAGCCAAGTTCCGGGACAGGGGGCGAAACAATACCCCTACGAGCAGTACTTC. Protein: CASSQVPGQGAKQYPYEQYF.

CDR3 region: CARGLAKETQYF. The CDR3 DNA follows: TGTGCCAGGGGACTAGCAAAGGAGACCCAGTACTTC. This chain links TRBV2 with TRBJ2-5; TRBD2 agrees at 9 bases. From germline, CDR1 is SNHLY and CDR2 FYNNEI. V lost 9 bases to trimming and J lost 5 bases; unmatched junction nucleotides: 4. The CDR3 spans 12 residues.

The V call is TRBV7-9, the J call TRBJ2-1, with 7 bases lining up with TRBD1. J gave up 0 bases and V 5 bases, and 4 bases lay outside the gene matches. Germline lookup yields CDR1 SEHNR and CDR2 FQNEAQ (reference sequence). The CDR3 covers 15 residues. In DNA form, the CDR3 reads TGTGCCAGCAGCCTTACAGGGGTCTCCTACAATGAGCAGTTCTTC. Protein sequence: CASSLTGVSYNEQFF.

This chain joins TRBV2 and TRBJ2-3; D not certain. The CDR3 runs to 13 residues. Between the trimmed V and J ends, which lost 4 bases and 0 bases, there was a span of 5 bases. Germline CDR1 reads SNHLY; CDR2 reads FYNNEI. This CDR3 reads CASSAESTDTQYF. Here the CDR3 DNA reads TGTGCCAGCAGTGCGGAGAGCACAGATACGCAGTATTTT.

V usage is TRBV2 and J usage is TRBJ1-4; no reliable D call. The length of the CDR3 is 15 residues. Trimming stripped 6 bases from V and 0 bases from J, with 11 bases between. The germline V gene has CDR1 SNHLY and CDR2 FYNNEI. Here the CDR3 reads CASRSGFATNEKLFF. CDR3 bases: TGTGCCAGCAGGTCGGGATTTGCAACTAATGAAAAACTGTTTTTT.

The chain carries TRBV12-3 or TRBV12-4 and TRBJ1-5; D gene unclear. This CDR3 is built from 13 residues. V lost 3 bases and J 2 bases, leaving 5 bases between the germline ends. CDR3 DNA: TGTGCCAGCAGTTTTGGCCGCAATCAGCCCCAGCATTTT. Translation gives CASSFGRNQPQHF.

This clone was recorded only once. CDR3 nucleotide sequence: TGTGCCAGCTCACCACTCCCAGGGGACGCCACTAGCTACGAGCAGTACTTC. Translation gives CASSPLPGDATSYEQYF. V and J are TRBV18 and TRBJ2-7; D is perhaps TRBD1 (6 bases). In germline, CDR1 is KGHSH, CDR2 LQKENI. The CDR3 runs 17 residues. V lost 1 base and J 3 bases, leaving 19 bases between the germline ends.